This record concerns one T cell receptor (beta chain) sequence. CDR1 and CDR2 from the germline V gene are SGHNT and YYREEE (reference sequence). V lost 3 bases to trimming and J lost 4 bases, with 18 bases between them. The CDR3 runs 16 residues. This entry is derived from a study of blood T cell repertoires in COVID-19. The data were produced by immunoSEQ multiplex PCR, yet TCRdb's version contains in-frame clones alone and is incomplete. This table has 300,000 to 450,000 clones, roughly 87% appearing once. The specimen was PBMCs or T cells enriched from blood (not recorded which). This TCR came from a woman aged 30 to 39 who had recovered from COVID-19. The chain recombines TRBV5-4 with TRBJ2-3; D remains unclear. CDR3 coding DNA: TGTGCCAGCAGCTCAACACCTCAGACAAGACCAGATACGCAGTATTTT. Translating gives CASSSTPQTRPDTQYF. The entire variable domain, with the rest obtained from reference TRBV5-4 and TRBJ2-3, is as follows: ETGVTQSPTHLIKTRGQQVTLRCSSQSGHNTVSWYQQALGQGPQFIFQYYREEENGRGNFPPRFSGLQFPNYSSELNVNALELDDSALYLCASSSTPQTRPDTQYFGPGTRLTVL.